Below are 18 T cell receptor beta chains sequenced from a single sample in a study of CD8+CD57+ T cells in acquired aplastic anemia. For sequencing, patients were chosen who had shown expansion of CD8+CD57+ cells by flow cytometry. CDR3 and TCR beta VDJ profiling relied on a genomic DNA template. Via MiXCR, TCRdb re-called the reads, giving one row per CDR3 protein. The sample records over 150,000 distinct CDR3 sequences, about 60% being singletons. The sequencing sample was made of sorted CD4+, CD8+, or CD8+CD57+ T cells (not recorded which) from PBMCs. The receptors stem from a human donor with aplastic anemia.

DNA for the CDR3: TGCAGCGGGCGGGACGTCTCCACAGATACGCAGTATTTT. Translating gives CSGRDVSTDTQYF. The V gene is TRBV29-1, the J gene TRBJ2-3; D might be TRBD2 (6 bases). The CDR3 extends over 13 amino acids. Germline CDR1 reads SQVTM; CDR2 reads ANQGSEA. V was cut by 7 bases and J by 2 bases, with 13 bases left in between.

This clonotype was picked up one time. The chain uses TRBV11-2 and TRBJ2-1; TRBD1 might be the D (5 bases). The CDR3 is 15 residues long. Trimming removed 1 base from V and 7 bases from J, with 14 bases in between. The germline V gene has CDR1 SGHAT and CDR2 FQNNGV. The CDR3 DNA reads TGTGCCAGCAGCTTAGGTATCGCGACAGCAAATGAGCAGTTCTTC. This gives the protein CASSLGIATANEQFF.

The chain combines TRBV9 with TRBJ2-2; the D gene is possibly TRBD1 (6 bases). Trimming stripped 3 bases from V and 7 bases from J, with 13 bases between. The germline CDR1 and CDR2 sequences are SGDLS and YYNGEE. The CDR3 covers 14 residues. The CDR3 nucleotides read TGTGCCAGCAGCGCCCCAGGGGTTCACGGGGAGCTGTTTTTT. It is translated as CASSAPGVHGELFF.

This clonotype has only a few counts. This sequence joins TRBV20-1 and TRBJ2-1; TRBD2 matches 10 bases. CDR1 is DFQATT, CDR2 SNEGSKA, per germline (reference sequence). Trimming cost V 3 bases and J 5 bases; bases outside gene matches: 7. The CDR3 has 15 amino acids. The CDR3 DNA is TGCAGTGCTAGGGTTAGCGGGAGGCTCGACAATGAGCAGTTCTTC. Translation: CSARVSGRLDNEQFF.

The rearrangement uses TRBV7-6 and TRBJ1-1; 9 nucleotides align to TRBD1. This CDR3 is 11 amino acids long. In germline, CDR1 is SGHVS, CDR2 FNYEAQ. V shed 6 bases, J shed 8 bases, and the junction held 1 base outside the gene matches. The CDR3 here is CASRGQGEAFF. CDR3 DNA sequence: TGTGCCAGCAGGGGACAGGGAGAAGCTTTCTTT. Full variable domain (rest looked up from reference TRBV7-6 and TRBJ1-1): GAGVSQSPRYKVTKRGQDVALRCDPISGHVSLYWYRQALGQGPEFLTYFNYEAQQDKSGLPNDRFSAERPEGSISTLTIQRTEQRDSAMYRCASRGQGEAFFGQGTRLTVV.

The chain has TRBV5-1 and TRBJ2-7; 7 bases map to TRBD1. The J segment lost 4 bases and the V segment lost 3 bases, leaving 4 bases of the junction unmatched. Germline loops: CDR1 SGHRS, CDR2 YFSETQ. CDR3 length: 13 amino acids. CDR3: CASSWSTGYEQYF. The CDR3 DNA reads TGCGCCAGCAGCTGGTCGACAGGGTACGAGCAGTACTTC.

This clonotype was picked up a small number of times. This rearrangement joins TRBV2 to TRBJ1-2; D gene uncertain. Germline loops: CDR1 SNHLY, CDR2 FYNNEI. The CDR3 covers 12 residues. V was trimmed by 11 bases and J by 4 bases, leaving 14 bases between them. Here the CDR3 reads CAGSDGVYGYTF. DNA of the CDR3: TGTGCCGGTTCGGACGGTGTCTATGGCTACACCTTC. Together with reference TRBV2 and TRBJ1-2, the CDR3 gives the full variable domain: EPEVTQTPSHQVTQMGQEVILRCVPISNHLYFYWYRQILGQKVEFLVSFYNNEISEKSEIFDDQFSVERPDGSNFTLKIRSTKLEDSAMYFCAGSDGVYGYTFGSGTRLTVV.

The chain joins TRBV7-2 to TRBJ2-1; D not certain. Deletions cut 1 base from V and 7 bases from J, with 14 bases between. The CDR3 has 15 residues. Germline CDR1 is SGHTA and CDR2 is FQGNSA. In nucleotides, the CDR3 is TGTGCCAGCAGCTTAGTTGCGTCCACACCGAATGAGCAGTTCTTC. Translated: CASSLVASTPNEQFF.

The chain couples TRBV27 to TRBJ2-1; D possibly corresponds to TRBD2 (5 bases). Trimming left V 7 bases short and J 2 bases short, with 15 bases between. From germline, CDR1 is MNHEY and CDR2 SMNVEV (reference sequence). The CDR3 length is 15 residues. DNA of the CDR3: TGTGCCAGCATTCTTCTAGAGGGTGCCTACAATGAGCAGTTCTTC. Protein sequence: CASILLEGAYNEQFF.

J is TRBJ2-7 and V is TRBV29-1; D possibly uses TRBD1 or TRBD2 (5 bases each). The V end lost 0 bases, the J end lost 2 bases, and 17 bases lay between the germline ends. Germline V lookup: CDR1 SQVTM, CDR2 ANQGSEA. The CDR3 extends over 16 amino acids. CDR3 nucleotide sequence: TGCAGCGTTGAAGATGCCGGGGCAGGGCTGACCTACGAGCAGTACTTC. Translation: CSVEDAGAGLTYEQYF.

This clonotype was picked up many times. The CDR3 sequence: CASSSGTTYGYTF. Here the CDR3 DNA reads TGTGCCAGCAGTTCCGGGACAACCTATGGCTACACCTTC. The chain carries TRBV12-3 or TRBV12-4 and TRBJ1-2, with D perhaps TRBD1 (6 bases). V lost 4 bases to trimming and J lost 4 bases, with 10 bases between them. The CDR3 is made up of 13 amino acids.

The rearrangement links TRBV7-9 to TRBJ2-3; either TRBD1 or TRBD2 may supply D (5 bases each). In germline, CDR1 is SEHNR, CDR2 FQNEAQ (reference sequence). Trimming removed 5 bases at V and 2 bases at J, with 11 bases between. The CDR3 consists of 14 residues. The CDR3 here is CASSLGTVTDTQYF. The CDR3 coding sequence is TGTGCCAGCAGCCTCGGGACCGTCACAGATACGCAGTATTTT.

This clonotype was picked up one time. V is TRBV29-1 and J is TRBJ2-7; D unresolved. The CDR3 extends over 14 amino acids. The V gene's germline CDR1 is SQVTM and CDR2 ANQGSEA. In DNA form, the CDR3 reads TGCAGTGCTGGATTAATGGACGCTCCCTACGAGCAGTACTTC. This encodes CSAGLMDAPYEQYF.

With regard to this clonotype: Being one base from a much bigger clone, this may be a read error. The rearrangement links TRBV5-6 to TRBJ2-7; possible D gene TRBD1, 5 bases. Trimming took 3 bases from V and 6 from J, leaving 22 bases between them. Germline CDR1 is SGHDT and CDR2 is YYEEEE. This CDR3 is 16 amino acids long. The CDR3 here is CASSWSRSATVCEQYF. Written as DNA, the CDR3 is TGTGCCAGCAGCTGGAGCCGTTCCGCGACAGTATGCGAGCAGTACTTC.

This chain uses TRBV5-1 with TRBJ2-7, with D unresolved. V was trimmed by 5 bases and J by 11 bases, leaving 5 bases between them. This CDR3 has 8 amino acids. The germline CDR1 and CDR2 sequences are SGHRS and YFSETQ. In DNA form, the CDR3 reads TGCGCCAGCAGTTTGAAGTACTTC. It is translated as CASSLKYF.

The chain is built from TRBV10-3 and TRBJ1-4, with D unresolved. The CDR3 is 15 residues long. The germline V and J ends were trimmed by 4 bases and 0 bases, with 9 bases remaining between them. Germline-derived CDR1 and CDR2 are ENHRY and SYGVKD. The CDR3 spells CAISANIATNEKLFF. CDR3 in DNA: TGTGCCATCAGTGCCAACATCGCAACTAATGAAAAACTGTTTTTT.

The CDR3 protein is CAINPGSSGNTIYF. The CDR3 nucleotides are TGTGCCATCAACCCGGGGAGCTCTGGAAACACCATATATTTT. The rearrangement links TRBV10-3 to TRBJ1-3, with unresolved D. Trimming cost V 7 bases and J 0 bases, with 10 bases left between them. This CDR3 is built from 14 residues. CDR1 and CDR2 from the germline V gene are ENHRY and SYGVKD.

The chain combines TRBV7-3 with TRBJ1-6; D perhaps matches TRBD1 (5 bases). CDR1 SGHTA and CDR2 FQGTGA come from the germline V gene. V gave up 5 bases and J gave up 10 bases, with 12 bases separating them. The CDR3 sequence is 13 residues long. CDR3 protein: CASSRDFGSPLHF. In DNA, the CDR3 is TGTGCCAGCAGCCGGGACTTTGGCTCACCCCTCCACTTT.